This T cell receptor beta chain emerged from a study of graft-versus-host responses after intestinal transplantation. The study's findings and limits: Recipient bone marrow held GvH clones, some seen earlier in ileum or blood. The study associated peak circulating GvH clone levels with early post-transplant HvG declines.

On this clone itself: The antigen is undetermined.

Measured with immunoSEQ multiplex PCR; TCRdb has only the in-frame clones, and not every one. This table has 77,000 or so clones, roughly 90% appearing once. Germline values: CDR1 SGHNT, CDR2 YYREEE (reference sequence). This CDR3 is 12 amino acids long. The receptor comes from a human patient who received an intestinal transplant, so some T cells may come from the graft donor. This chain connects TRBV5-4 to TRBJ2-5; D gene uncertain. The J call may be wrong; the DNA end is better matched by TRBJ2-7. The specimen was PBMCs, collected 98 days after intestinal transplantation. CDR3 residues: CASSLAGNEQYF. The DNA of the CDR3 is TGTGCCAGCAGCTTGGCCGGCAACGAGCAGTACTTC.